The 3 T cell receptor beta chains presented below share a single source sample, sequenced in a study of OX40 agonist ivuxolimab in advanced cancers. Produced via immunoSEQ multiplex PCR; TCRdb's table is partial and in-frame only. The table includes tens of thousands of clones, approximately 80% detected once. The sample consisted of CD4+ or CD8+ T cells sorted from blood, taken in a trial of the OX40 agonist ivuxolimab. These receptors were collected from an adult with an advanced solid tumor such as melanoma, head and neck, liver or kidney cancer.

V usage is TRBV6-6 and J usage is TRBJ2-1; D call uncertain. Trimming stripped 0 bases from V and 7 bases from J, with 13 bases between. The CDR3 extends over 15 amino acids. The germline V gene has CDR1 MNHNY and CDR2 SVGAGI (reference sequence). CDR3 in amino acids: CASSYSIVAMNEQFF. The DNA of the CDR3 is TGTGCCAGCAGTTACTCGATAGTGGCTATGAATGAGCAGTTCTTC.

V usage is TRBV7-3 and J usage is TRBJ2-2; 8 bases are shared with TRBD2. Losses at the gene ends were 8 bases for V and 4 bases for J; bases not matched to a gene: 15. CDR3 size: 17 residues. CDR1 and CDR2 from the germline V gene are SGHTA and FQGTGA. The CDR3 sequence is CASAQMSGGLGTGELFF. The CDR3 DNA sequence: TGTGCCAGCGCCCAGATGTCGGGGGGGCTGGGCACCGGGGAGCTGTTTTTT.

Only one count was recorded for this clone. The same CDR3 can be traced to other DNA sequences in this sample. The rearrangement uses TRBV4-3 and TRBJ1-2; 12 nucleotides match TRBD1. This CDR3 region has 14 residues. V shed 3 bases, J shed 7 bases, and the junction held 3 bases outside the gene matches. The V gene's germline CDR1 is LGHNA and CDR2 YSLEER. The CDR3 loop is CASSQGQGAFGYTF. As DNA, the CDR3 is TGCGCCAGCAGCCAGGGACAGGGGGCATTTGGCTACACCTTC.